The rows below give T cell receptor beta chains drawn from one sample of a study of T cells in Graves' hyperthyroidism and ophthalmopathy. Each CDR3 protein gets one entry after TCRdb re-called the multiplex PCR reads with MiXCR. The sample shows some 500,000 distinct CDR3 sequences, around 14% of them seen only once. The sample consisted of blood. All receptors derive from a woman aged 18-30 years with Graves' hyperthyroidism. Each CDR3 is given with its conserved first and last residue. The D gene is left open where the match is weak. Clone size is not always given. Where it is, it says once, few, many or a class for expanded clones.

clone_size j_call d_call v_call cdr3_nt cdr3_aa
- TRBJ1-3 - TRBV18 TGTGCCAGCTCACGCCCGCAGGGGCTAATATCTGGAAACACCATATATTTT CASSRPQGLISGNTIYF
few TRBJ2-1 TRBD2 TRBV6-1 TGTGCCAGCAGGACCCGGGGGGTGGATGTCGATGAGCAGTTCTTC CASRTRGVDVDEQFF
- TRBJ1-4 TRBD1 TRBV18 TGTGCCAGCTCCCCGCGAGGGGGCTGGGAAAAACTGTTTTTT CASSPRGGWEKLFF
- TRBJ2-1 - TRBV19 TGTGCCAGCAACCCTCAGGGGAGGTCCTACAATGAGCAGTTCTTC CASNPQGRSYNEQFF
few TRBJ2-5 TRBD2 TRBV7-9 TGTGCCAGCAGCTTCCGACTAGCTACGGAGACCCAGTACTTC CASSFRLATETQYF
few TRBJ2-1 - TRBV12-3/TRBV12-4 TGTGCCAGCAGTTGGGAATTCAGCGGGTGCGGCAATGAGCAGTTCTTC CASSWEFSGCGNEQFF
- TRBJ2-2 - TRBV24-1 TGTGCCACCAGTGATGCGAAAAAGGGGGAGAGCACCGGGGAGCTGTTTTTT CATSDAKKGESTGELFF
many TRBJ2-2 - TRBV7-2 TGTGCCAGCAGCAGGGACGCGGGAAACACCGGGGAGCTGTTTTTT CASSRDAGNTGELFF
- TRBJ1-2 - TRBV20-1 TGCAGTGCTACCTCAGGGAATCCGAATGGCTACACCTTC CSATSGNPNGYTF
many TRBJ1-2 - TRBV3-1 TGTGCCAGCAGCCCCCGGGGGCCACATGGCTACACCTTC CASSPRGPHGYTF
few TRBJ2-1 TRBD2 TRBV11-2 TGTGCCAGCAGCAGGGGACTAGGGAATGAGCAGTTCTTC CASSRGLGNEQFF
- TRBJ2-5 - TRBV27 TGTGCCAGCAGTTCTCGTGCGGGGCGGGCGTACCAAGAGACCCAGTACTTC CASSSRAGRAYQETQYF
few TRBJ1-2 - TRBV28 TGTGCCAGCAGCCCACGTTCGGATGGCTACACCTTC CASSPRSDGYTF
many TRBJ1-5 - TRBV12-5 TGTGCTAGTGGTTTCGATTCTCGTCAGCCCCAGCATTTT CASGFDSRQPQHF
many TRBJ2-1 - TRBV20-1 TGCAGTGCTCTGCTAGGCAATGAGCAGTTCTTC CSALLGNEQFF
many TRBJ2-5 - TRBV6-2/TRBV6-3 TGTGCCAGCAGTTACGGGACTCACGGGACCCAGTACTTC CASSYGTHGTQYF
many TRBJ1-2 TRBD1 TRBV6-2/TRBV6-3 TGTGCCAGCAGTGAATACGACAGGGGCCATGGCTACACCTTC CASSEYDRGHGYTF
few TRBJ2-5 TRBD1 TRBV6-1 TGTGCCAGCTGGACAGGTATCGGGACCCAGTACTTC CASWTGIGTQYF
many TRBJ2-7 - TRBV5-1 TGCGCCAGCAGCTTGGTAACGGGCAGGGTATCCTACGAGCAGTACTTC CASSLVTGRVSYEQYF
- TRBJ2-5 TRBD1 TRBV11-2 TGTGCCAGCAGCCCAGGGACAGGCAATCGGGTTACCCAGTACTTC CASSPGTGNRVTQYF
few TRBJ1-4 - TRBV30 TGTGCCTGGAGTACGAATGGATGGGCTAATGAAAAACTGTTTTTT CAWSTNGWANEKLFF
many TRBJ2-1 - TRBV24-1 TGTGCCACCTCGCAAGGCGGTTACAATGAGCAGTTCTTC CATSQGGYNEQFF
many TRBJ1-1 - TRBV30 TGTGCCTGGATGCCCTCAGACAGGCCCGGGGCTTTCTTT CAWMPSDRPGAFF
few TRBJ1-5 TRBD1 TRBV18 TGTGCCAGCTCACCTACAGGGGGAGCTTCAGATCAGCCCCAGCATTTT CASSPTGGASDQPQHF
many TRBJ1-2 - TRBV28 TGTGCCAGCAGTTTTCAGGGGTCTAACTATGGCTACACCTTC CASSFQGSNYGYTF
- TRBJ1-1 - TRBV5-1 TGCGCCAGCAGCTTCTACGGATACACTGAAGCTTTCTTT CASSFYGYTEAFF
many TRBJ2-1 - TRBV12-3/TRBV12-4 TGTGCCAGCAGGGTCCAGAGCCCTTACAATGAGCAGTTCTTC CASRVQSPYNEQFF
- TRBJ2-7 TRBD1 TRBV30 TGTGCCTGGAGTGACCGGGACAGCGCTTACTACGAGCAGTACTTC CAWSDRDSAYYEQYF
many TRBJ2-5 TRBD2 TRBV19 TGTGCCAGTAGTATCCGGGGGGTCCGGGAGACCCAGTACTTC CASSIRGVRETQYF
few TRBJ2-3 - TRBV18 TGTGCCACCTCACCAGGGACGCTCACAGATACGCAGTATTTT CATSPGTLTDTQYF
many TRBJ2-7 - TRBV14 TGTGCCAGCAGCCAATCAGGCAGCTACGAGCAGTACTTC CASSQSGSYEQYF
many TRBJ1-5 TRBD1 TRBV12-5 TGTGCTAGTGGCCCCGGGACAGGGAGGGATCTCACCCTGAATCAGCCCCAGCATTTT CASGPGTGRDLTLNQPQHF
- TRBJ2-7 - TRBV18 TGTGCCAGCTCACCTACCATACAGGGTCGCGACGAGCAGTACTTC CASSPTIQGRDEQYF
few TRBJ2-1 TRBD2 TRBV6-5 TGTGCCAGCAGTTACCGGGTCGGGGACTACGAGCAGTTCTTC CASSYRVGDYEQFF
many TRBJ2-5 - TRBV5-1 TGCGCCAGCAGCTTGAACAGGGTAGGAGAGACCCAGTACTTC CASSLNRVGETQYF
- TRBJ2-3 - TRBV24-1 TGTGCCACCAGTGATTTTGAGAGGGGGGGCGGCCGGGGAGATACGCAGTATTTT CATSDFERGGGRGDTQYF
many TRBJ2-7 - TRBV5-1 TGCGCCAGCAGCTTGGCCGACAACGAGCAGTACTTC CASSLADNEQYF
many TRBJ2-1 TRBD2 TRBV6-5 TGTGCCAGCAGTTACTCTAGCGGGAGGGCGAATGAGCAGTTCTTC CASSYSSGRANEQFF
many TRBJ2-7 TRBD1 TRBV20-1 TGCAGTGCGCAGACAGGGGGATCCTACGAGCAGTACTTC CSAQTGGSYEQYF
many TRBJ2-3 TRBD2 TRBV2 TGTGCCAGCAGTGTGGACCTAGCGGGAGGGCCCCTCAGCACAGATACGCAGTATTTT CASSVDLAGGPLSTDTQYF
few TRBJ2-3 TRBD2 TRBV19 TGTGCCAGTAGTCAAAGGACTAGCGGGAGTAGTACGCAGTATTTT CASSQRTSGSSTQYF
- TRBJ2-1 - TRBV7-8 TGTGCCAGCAGCTCATCTCGAATTCGCTACAATGAGCAGTTCTTC CASSSSRIRYNEQFF
many TRBJ1-1 - TRBV29-1 TGCAGCGTTGTGGACCCATGGGGCACTGAAGCTTTCTTT CSVVDPWGTEAFF
many TRBJ2-5 TRBD1 TRBV6-1 TGTGCCAGCAGTGATGTGGGACAGGGAATGCAAGAGACCCAGTACTTC CASSDVGQGMQETQYF
- TRBJ2-5 - TRBV2 TGTGCCAGCAGTGGTAGGCAGCCTGAGACCCAGTACTTC CASSGRQPETQYF
many TRBJ2-7 - TRBV7-9 TGTGCCAGCAGCCCCTTAGACGAGCAGTACTTC CASSPLDEQYF
many TRBJ2-7 - TRBV28 TGTGCCATCAAGCGAGGGGCGGCTAACCTAGAGAACGAGCAGTACTTC CAIKRGAANLENEQYF
many TRBJ1-5 - TRBV18 TGTGCCAGCTCCCCGGGGAATCAGCGGGGTCAGCCCCAGCATTTT CASSPGNQRGQPQHF
many TRBJ1-2 - TRBV29-1 TGCAGCGTTGAAGACCCACCTCTCTGGGGCTACACCTTC CSVEDPPLWGYTF
many TRBJ1-5 - TRBV28 TGTGCCAGCAGTAGAATCAATCAGCCCCAGCATTTT CASSRINQPQHF
many TRBJ1-2 - TRBV30 TGTGCCTGGGGTACAAGTAACTATGGCTACACCTTC CAWGTSNYGYTF
many TRBJ1-2 - TRBV5-1 TGCGCCAGCAGCCCAGAGACAGGCGACTATGGCTACACCTTC CASSPETGDYGYTF
- TRBJ2-4 TRBD1 TRBV4-1 TGCGCCAGCAGCGAATACAGGGGGAATAACATTCAGTACTTC CASSEYRGNNIQYF
many TRBJ2-1 - TRBV3-1 TGTGCCAGCAGCCAAGATTGGGCAGGCTCCTACAATGAGCAGTTCTTC CASSQDWAGSYNEQFF